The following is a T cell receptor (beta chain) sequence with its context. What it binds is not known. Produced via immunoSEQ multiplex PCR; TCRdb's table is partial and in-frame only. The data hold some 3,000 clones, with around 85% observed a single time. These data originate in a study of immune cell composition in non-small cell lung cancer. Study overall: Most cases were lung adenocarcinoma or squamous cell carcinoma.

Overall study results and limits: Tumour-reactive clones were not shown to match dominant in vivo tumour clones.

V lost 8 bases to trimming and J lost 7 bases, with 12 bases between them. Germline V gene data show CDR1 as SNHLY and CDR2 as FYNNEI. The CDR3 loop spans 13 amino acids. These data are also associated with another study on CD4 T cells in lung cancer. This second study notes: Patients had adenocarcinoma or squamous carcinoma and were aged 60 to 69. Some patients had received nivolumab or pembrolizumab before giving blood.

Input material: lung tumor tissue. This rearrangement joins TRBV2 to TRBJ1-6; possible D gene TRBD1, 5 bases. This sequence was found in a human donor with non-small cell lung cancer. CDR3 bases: TGTGCCAGCCGCGCGGGGGGGAATTCACCCCTCCACTTT. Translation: CASRAGGNSPLHF.